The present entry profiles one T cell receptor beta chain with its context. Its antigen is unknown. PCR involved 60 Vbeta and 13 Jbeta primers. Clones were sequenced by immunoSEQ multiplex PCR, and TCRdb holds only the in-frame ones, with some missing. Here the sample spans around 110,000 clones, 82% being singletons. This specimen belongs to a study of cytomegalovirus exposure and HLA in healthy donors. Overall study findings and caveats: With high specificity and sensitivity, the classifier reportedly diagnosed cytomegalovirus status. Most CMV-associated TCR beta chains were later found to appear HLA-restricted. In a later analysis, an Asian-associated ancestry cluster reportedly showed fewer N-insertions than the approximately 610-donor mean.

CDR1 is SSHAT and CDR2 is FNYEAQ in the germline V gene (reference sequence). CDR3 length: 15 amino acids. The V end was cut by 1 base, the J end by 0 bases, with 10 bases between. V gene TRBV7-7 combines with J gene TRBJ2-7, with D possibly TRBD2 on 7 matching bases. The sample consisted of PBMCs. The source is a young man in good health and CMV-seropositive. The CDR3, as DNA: TGTGCCAGCAGCTTAGGGCGGGGGCCCTCCTACGAGCAGTACTTC. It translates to CASSLGRGPSYEQYF.